This T cell receptor beta chain derives from a study of T cells after yellow fever vaccination. About the study: Preparation used SMART-Seq v4 Ultra Low Input for the low-cell-number fractions.

Study-wide points: It was a weaker secondary response, yet one that peaked faster, at day 5 versus 15. Most clones from primary vaccination were detected again post-booster (just over 95% CD4, 88% CD8).

A 5'RACE template-switching step, the method used to make TCR cDNA, added a universal primer site and UMIs. Via MiXCR, TCRdb re-called the 5' RACE reads, giving one row per CDR3 protein. Found here are about 220,000 distinct CDR3 sequences, approximately 3% of them singletons; the top ten hold 3.2%. V was clipped by 3 bases and J by 5 bases; unmatched bases: 6. This CDR3 comprises 14 residues. Germline assignment: CDR1 SGHRS and CDR2 YFSETQ. This clonotype was seen at least ten times. Antigen: not known. J is TRBJ2-3 and V is TRBV5-1, with 7 bases matching TRBD1. The sample consisted of CD4+ T cells sorted from PBMCs, taken 10 days after the yellow fever booster vaccination. The sequence was collected from a man younger than 35 who received the YFV17D yellow fever vaccine. The CDR3: CASSSTGDRDTQYF. The CDR3 coding sequence is TGCGCCAGCAGCTCAACAGGGGACAGAGATACGCAGTATTTT.